This TCR beta chain was observed in a study of T cell repertoires in cytomegalovirus infection. Study in general: It was recently identified HLA-C-restricted and well-studied HLA-B-restricted CMV epitopes that the study used. Public signatures in TCR beta pointed to CMV infection and matching HLA type.

This clonotype was seen a handful of times. Antigen specificity is unknown. Study outcomes and limitations: Of the TCR beta families, the public ones yielded a cumulative frequency that identified carriers of CMV plus the relevant HLA. In two of eight donors, the top clonotype was HLA-C-restricted CMV-specific.

TCRdb itself ran the reads through MiXCR, one entry per CDR3 protein. The data contain 700,000 to 850,000 distinct CDR3 sequences, over 25% of them seen just once; the ten biggest clones take up around 11%. The CDR3 has 16 amino acids. Germline CDR1 and CDR2: MNHNY and SVGAGI (reference sequence). The ends were cut back, 7 bases at V and 4 bases at J, with 19 bases in the middle. The sample was cultured CD8+ T cells from PBMCs, taken from culture after CMV antigen stimulation. The receptor was isolated from a human donor in good health (CMV status not recorded). Some clones in this sample may be carry-over from other donors' samples. The chain uses TRBV6-6 and TRBJ1-4; D is perhaps TRBD1 (5 bases). The CDR3 coding sequence is TGTGCCAGCAACCCCGCCGTACGGGGACTTAATGAAAAACTGTTTTTT. This codes for CASNPAVRGLNEKLFF.